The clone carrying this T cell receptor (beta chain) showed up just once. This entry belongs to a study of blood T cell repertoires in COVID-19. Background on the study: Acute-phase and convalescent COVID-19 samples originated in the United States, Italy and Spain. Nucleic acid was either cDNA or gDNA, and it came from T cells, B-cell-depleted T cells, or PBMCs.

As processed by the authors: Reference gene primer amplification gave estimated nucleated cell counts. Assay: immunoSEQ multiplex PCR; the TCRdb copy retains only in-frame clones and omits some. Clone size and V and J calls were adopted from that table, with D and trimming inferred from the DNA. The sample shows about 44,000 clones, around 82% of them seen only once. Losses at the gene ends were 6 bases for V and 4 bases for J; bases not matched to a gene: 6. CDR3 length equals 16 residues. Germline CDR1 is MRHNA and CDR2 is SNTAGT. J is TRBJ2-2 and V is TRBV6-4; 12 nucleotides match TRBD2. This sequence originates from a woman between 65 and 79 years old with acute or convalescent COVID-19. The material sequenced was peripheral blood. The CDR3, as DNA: TGTGCCAGCAGCCTCCTAGCGGGAGGGCTCACCGGGGAGCTGTTTTTT. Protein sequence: CASSLLAGGLTGELFF.